These 16 T cell receptor beta chains were sequenced from one sample in a study of neurological immune-mediated disorders. TCRdb reprocessed the 5' RACE reads via MiXCR and lists one record per CDR3 protein. In the table there are 130,000 or so distinct CDR3 sequences, about 3.2% of which are singletons. The sample comprised PBMCs. The origin of the receptors is a woman younger than 45 with multiple sclerosis.

This clonotype was counted many times. The rearrangement uses TRBV7-9 and TRBJ1-2; TRBD1 is a possible D gene (5 bases). V was trimmed by 1 base and J by 0 bases, leaving 15 bases between them. The CDR3 covers 17 residues. Germline CDR1 is SEHNR and CDR2 is FQNEAQ (reference sequence). Here the CDR3 reads CASSLGSRGAANYGYTF. The CDR3 DNA follows: TGTGCCAGCAGCTTAGGTTCACGAGGGGCGGCTAACTATGGCTACACCTTC.

This clonotype was found a few times. This chain connects TRBV18 to TRBJ1-2; D may be TRBD1 (5 bases). Germline V gives CDR1 KGHSH, CDR2 LQKENI. V lost 3 bases, J lost 3 bases, and 11 bases lay in between. The CDR3 runs 14 residues. The CDR3 sequence is CASSPERGDYGYTF. In DNA, the CDR3 is TGTGCCAGCTCACCCGAGAGAGGGGACTATGGCTACACCTTC.

This clonotype was counted many times. The chain recombines TRBV6-2 or TRBV6-3 with TRBJ2-7; D remains unclear. The CDR3 is 14 residues long. Germline CDR1 MNHEY, CDR2 SVGEGT. V lost 6 bases, J lost 2 bases, and 14 bases lay in between. The chain's CDR3 is CASRNRRLPYEQYF. The CDR3 DNA follows: TGTGCCAGCAGGAACCGGAGACTTCCCTACGAGCAGTACTTC.

This clonotype has more than one count but fewer than ten. The chain recombines TRBV12-3 or TRBV12-4 with TRBJ1-3; D is uncertain. Trimming stripped 9 bases from V and 0 bases from J, with 18 bases between. The CDR3 has 16 amino acids. The CDR3 is CASTSQDGSSGNTIYF. The CDR3 nucleotides read TGTGCCAGTACTTCCCAGGACGGAAGCTCTGGAAACACCATATATTTT.

This clonotype was recorded many times. In DNA, the CDR3 is TGTGCCAGCAGTCCGACAGGGATGATACAGCCCCAGCATTTT. Translation: CASSPTGMIQPQHF. The rearrangement uses TRBV6-5 and TRBJ1-5, with 7 bases lining up with TRBD1. In germline, CDR1 is MNHEY, CDR2 SVGAGI. The CDR3 covers 14 residues. J lost 7 bases, V lost 5 bases, and 8 bases had no gene match.

This clonotype was counted many times. This rearrangement joins TRBV7-2 to TRBJ2-1, with 9 bases identical to TRBD2. The CDR3 is 16 residues long. CDR1 SGHTA and CDR2 FQGNSA come from the germline V gene. Losses at the gene ends were 1 base for V and 4 bases for J; bases not matched to a gene: 5. Written as DNA, the CDR3 is TGTGCCAGCAGCTTAGATCCAGCGGGGGGATACAATGAGCAGTTCTTC. Amino acid sequence: CASSLDPAGGYNEQFF.

The chain combines TRBV15 with TRBJ2-3; 10 bases align to TRBD2. The V gene's germline CDR1 is LNHNV and CDR2 YYDKDF (reference sequence). The J segment lost 6 bases and the V segment lost 3 bases, leaving 12 bases of the junction unmatched. The length of the CDR3 is 17 residues. The CDR3 sequence: CATSSRILAGVADTQYF. In DNA form, the CDR3 reads TGTGCCACCAGCAGCCGAATCCTAGCGGGGGTAGCCGATACGCAGTATTTT.

This clonotype was seen ten or more times. CDR3 nucleotides: TGTGCCAGCAGCTTAGGTCAGGCTTTGTTCGGAGAGACCCAGTACTTC. It is translated as CASSLGQALFGETQYF. The rearrangement joins TRBV7-9 to TRBJ2-5; D is unclear. Germline V gene lookup returns CDR1 SEHNR and CDR2 FQNEAQ (reference sequence). Trimming stripped 1 base from V and 4 bases from J, with 16 bases between. The CDR3 loop spans 16 amino acids.

This clonotype was recorded at least ten times. The rearrangement uses TRBV12-5 and TRBJ1-5, with 9 bases aligning to TRBD1. The germline V gene encodes CDR1 LGHNT and CDR2 FRNRAP. After removal of 8 bases from V and 2 bases from J, the junction contained 4 bases not matched to a gene. This CDR3 has 14 residues. The DNA for the CDR3 is TGTGCTAGTACAGGGGGCTGGGGCAATCAGCCCCAGCATTTT. It specifies CASTGGWGNQPQHF.

This clonotype was seen ten or more times. V and J are TRBV12-3 or TRBV12-4 and TRBJ1-1, with a possible D match to TRBD1 (6 bases). The CDR3 is made up of 13 amino acids. Deletions cut 5 bases from V and 7 bases from J, with 14 bases between. In nucleotides, the CDR3 is TGTGCCAGCAGTCCCTCCGGACAGCATGAAGCTTTCTTT. Amino acids: CASSPSGQHEAFF.

In its sample, this clonotype was seen a few times. This chain uses TRBV7-6 with TRBJ2-3; D may be TRBD1 or TRBD2 (5 bases each). The CDR3 extends over 15 amino acids. V lost 1 base, J lost 8 bases, and 16 bases lay in between. CDR1 and CDR2 from the germline V gene are SGHVS and FNYEAQ. The CDR3 nucleotides read TGTGCCAGCAGCTTAGAGGGGACCGTCCTTGGTACGCAGTATTTT. Translating it yields CASSLEGTVLGTQYF.

The chain uses TRBV7-2 and TRBJ2-5; possible D gene TRBD2, 6 bases. The CDR3 sequence is 13 residues long. Trimming stripped 3 bases from V and 4 bases from J, with 9 bases between. Germline assignment: CDR1 SGHTA and CDR2 FQGNSA. The CDR3 loop reads CASSLRRAETQYF. The DNA for the CDR3 is TGTGCCAGCAGCTTGAGGAGGGCAGAGACCCAGTACTTC.

There are a few counts of this clonotype. This chain uses TRBV30 with TRBJ2-2; no firm D call. This CDR3 has 10 residues. Germline lookup yields CDR1 GTSNPN and CDR2 SVGIG (reference sequence). The V end lost 1 base, the J end lost 13 bases, and 7 bases lay between the germline ends. CDR3 nucleotides: TGTGCCTGGAGTGGGACGGTGCTGTTTTTT. It codes for CAWSGTVLFF.

This clonotype was picked up a small number of times. A much larger clone lies one base from this, so it may be a read error. The chain couples TRBV29-1 to TRBJ2-3; the D is unclear. V was cut by 6 bases and J by 8 bases, with 21 bases left in between. The germline gives CDR1 SQVTM, CDR2 ANQGSEA. The CDR3 sequence is 14 residues long. CDR3 coding DNA: TGCAGCGTCCCACGTCCGGGTTTCGAAAGTACGCAGTATTTT. It encodes CSVPRPGFESTQYF.

V and J are TRBV20-1 and TRBJ2-3; unclear D gene. The CDR3 consists of 14 residues. The germline V gene has CDR1 DFQATT and CDR2 SNEGSKA (reference sequence). V dropped 3 bases and J dropped 1 base, with 11 bases sitting between them. The CDR3, as DNA: TGCAGTGCTAGCTTTTCGTGGGGCACAGATACGCAGTATTTT. Protein product: CSASFSWGTDTQYF.

This clonotype was recorded at least ten times. V is TRBV27 and J is TRBJ2-2; the match to TRBD2 covers 8 bases. This CDR3 is 15 amino acids long. Germline CDR1 is MNHEY and CDR2 is SMNVEV (reference sequence). Trimming removed 4 bases from V and 4 bases from J; junction bases left unmatched: 5. The CDR3 protein is CASSSGLAGTGELFF. CDR3 DNA: TGTGCCAGCAGTTCTGGCCTAGCGGGCACCGGGGAGCTGTTTTTT.